Shown below are 4 T cell receptor beta chains from a single sample sequenced in a study of T-cell memory formation after mild COVID-19. TCRdb itself ran the 5' RACE reads through MiXCR, one entry per CDR3 protein. The sample lists 550,000 to 650,000 distinct CDR3 sequences, roughly 17% occurring once. Material: PBMCs or a T cell subset sorted from them (not recorded which). The receptors stem from an adult woman who had mild COVID-19 (a few samples of this study predate the infection). Cell type and time point are not known.

The chain joins TRBV12-3 or TRBV12-4 to TRBJ2-4; D could derive from TRBD1 or TRBD2 (5 bases each). The CDR3 totals 13 residues. V was shortened by 3 bases and J by 10 bases, with 13 bases between the two germline ends. The CDR3 loop is CASSLGEKGIQYF. The CDR3, as DNA: TGTGCCAGCAGTTTGGGGGAAAAGGGGATTCAGTACTTC.

J is TRBJ1-1 and V is TRBV2; D may be TRBD1 (6 bases). V dropped 5 bases and J dropped 3 bases, with 28 bases sitting between them. The CDR3 extends over 19 amino acids. The germline V gene encodes CDR1 SNHLY and CDR2 FYNNEI. CDR3 bases: TGTGCCAGCAGTCTCCGCACGGGGGGGGCAGACAGGTCCGACACTGAAGCTTTCTTT. Translated, it gives CASSLRTGGADRSDTEAFF.

The chain couples TRBV7-8 to TRBJ2-3, with 8 bases aligning to TRBD2. Germline-derived CDR1 and CDR2 are SGHVS and FQNEAQ. The CDR3 has 17 amino acids. Losses at the gene ends were 2 bases for V and 2 bases for J; bases not matched to a gene: 9. The CDR3, as DNA: TGTGCCAGCAGCTTATACGGGTTAGCGGGGAACACAGATACGCAGTATTTT. Translated: CASSLYGLAGNTDTQYF. Complete variable domain (other parts from reference TRBV7-8 and TRBJ2-3): GAGVSQSPRYKVAKRGQDVALRCDPISGHVSLFWYQQALGQGPEFLTYFQNEAQLDKSGLPSDRFFAERPEGSVSTLKIQRTQQEDSAVYLCASSLYGLAGNTDTQYFGPGTRLTVL.

This sequence joins TRBV7-9 and TRBJ2-1; possibly TRBD1 or TRBD2 for D (5 bases each). V lost 5 bases and J 5 bases, leaving 19 bases between the germline ends. CDR3 size: 16 residues. The germline V gene has CDR1 SEHNR and CDR2 FQNEAQ (reference sequence). This CDR3 is CASSLSRTRDDNEQFF. The CDR3 DNA is TGTGCCAGCAGCCTATCCCGCACCAGGGACGACAATGAGCAGTTCTTC.